Presented here are 30 T cell receptor beta chains from one specimen sequenced in a study of cytomegalovirus exposure and HLA in healthy donors. It was with 60 Vbeta and 13 Jbeta primers that the PCR ran. Here immunoSEQ multiplex PCR was the method, and the copy in TCRdb shows in-frame clones only, minus some. Of about 200,000 clones in the sample, under 80% were seen once. The sequenced sample was PBMCs. These receptors were taken from a girl aged 2 to 10 in good health and CMV-seronegative.

CDR3 sequence reads: CASSFGTRSEQYF. CDR3 nucleotide sequence: TGCGCCAGCAGCTTCGGGACTAGGAGCGAGCAGTACTTC. The chain uses TRBV4-1 and TRBJ2-7; 8 bases are shared with TRBD2. Germline V gene sequence: CDR1 MGHRA, CDR2 YSYEKL. This CDR3 spans 13 amino acids. The junction had 6 bases not matched to a gene; V was cut back by 5 bases and J by 6 bases.

The rearrangement joins TRBV13 to TRBJ2-1, with TRBD2 matching 8 bases. Germline assignment: CDR1 PRHDT and CDR2 FYEKMQ (reference sequence). The CDR3 length is 15 residues. V trimming: 3 bases; J trimming: 6 bases; junction bases outside the gene matches: 7. In DNA, the CDR3 is TGTGCCAGCAGCTTCGGCCTAGCGGGTTTCAATGAGCAGTTCTTC. Encoded protein: CASSFGLAGFNEQFF.

The chain combines TRBV25-1 with TRBJ2-7, with D perhaps matching TRBD1 (8 bases). The length of the CDR3 is 14 residues. In germline, CDR1 is MGHDK, CDR2 SYGVNS. Trimming removed 4 bases from V and 6 bases from J, with 16 bases in between. The DNA for the CDR3 is TGTGCCAGCAGTGGTACAGGGGGGGGATCCGAGCAGTACTTC. As protein: CASSGTGGGSEQYF.

The chain combines TRBV4-1 with TRBJ2-3; TRBD2 matches 7 bases. Germline V CDR1 and CDR2: MGHRA, YSYEKL. This CDR3 is built from 15 residues. V trimming: 4 bases; J trimming: 1 base; junction bases outside the gene matches: 5. The CDR3 DNA sequence: TGCGCCAGCAGCCTGAGCGGGGTTGGCACAGATACGCAGTATTTT. It yields the protein CASSLSGVGTDTQYF.

This chain joins TRBV15 and TRBJ1-1, with a possible D match to TRBD1 (6 bases). V was pared by 1 base and J by 9 bases, with 12 bases between. The CDR3 is 13 amino acids. Germline assignment: CDR1 LNHNV and CDR2 YYDKDF (reference sequence). Here the CDR3 DNA reads TGTGCCACCAGCAGAGTGGGGACAAACCAAGCTTTCTTT. It yields the protein CATSRVGTNQAFF.

This clone was seen a few times. The chain uses TRBV5-6 and TRBJ2-7; D gene uncertain. Trimming pared 0 bases from V and 4 bases from J, leaving 5 bases between. The CDR3 runs to 12 residues. CDR1 and CDR2 (germline): SGHDT, YYEEEE. CDR3 sequence (DNA): TGTGCCAGCAGCTTGGAGAGATACGAGCAGTACTTC. This codes for CASSLERYEQYF.

The rearrangement uses TRBV19 and TRBJ2-1; perhaps TRBD2 as D (7 bases). Germline V gene lookup returns CDR1 LNHDA and CDR2 SQIVND (reference sequence). The CDR3 consists of 16 residues. Between the trimmed V and J ends, which lost 4 bases and 1 base, there was a span of 14 bases. The CDR3 DNA follows: TGTGCCAGTAGTACGTCGGGGGGCAGGTCCTACAATGAGCAGTTCTTC. Protein sequence: CASSTSGGRSYNEQFF.

This sequence joins TRBV9 and TRBJ1-6; 7 nucleotides align to TRBD1. CDR1 is SGDLS, CDR2 YYNGEE, per germline. The CDR3 is 14 amino acids. The J segment lost 10 bases and the V segment lost 4 bases, leaving 8 bases of the junction unmatched. In DNA, the CDR3 is TGTGCCAGCAGCTTTGACAGGGCCGACTCACCCCTCCACTTT. Translating gives CASSFDRADSPLHF.

This rearrangement joins TRBV5-4 to TRBJ1-1, with a weak D call TRBD1 (6 bases). Germline V gene sequence: CDR1 SGHNT, CDR2 YYREEE (reference sequence). Trimming took off 5 bases at V and 6 bases at J, with 20 bases between the two ends. This CDR3 has 15 residues. CDR3 sequence: CASRWRGATPSEAFF. The DNA of the CDR3 is TGTGCCAGCAGATGGCGGGGGGCAACTCCATCTGAAGCTTTCTTT.

V and J are TRBV5-4 and TRBJ2-6, with D maybe TRBD1 (5 bases). Trimming shortened V by 0 bases and J by 4 bases, and 11 bases separated the two germline ends. CDR1 and CDR2 from the germline V gene are SGHNT and YYREEE (reference sequence). This CDR3 contains 16 residues. The CDR3 bases are TGTGCCAGCAGCTTGGGGCAGGGCGGCGGGGCCAACGTCCTGACTTTC. Protein product: CASSLGQGGGANVLTF.

This chain joins TRBV27 and TRBJ2-5, with D unresolved. The CDR3 runs 13 residues. V lost 5 bases, J lost 1 base, and 8 bases lay in between. Looked up from germline, CDR1 is MNHEY and CDR2 is SMNVEV (reference sequence). The CDR3 is CASSPSPQETQYF. CDR3 bases: TGTGCCAGCAGTCCTTCCCCCCAAGAGACCCAGTACTTC.

The gene calls are TRBV9 and TRBJ1-6, with D perhaps TRBD1 (6 bases). Germline CDR1 is SGDLS and CDR2 is YYNGEE. The CDR3 is 14 residues long. With 0 bases removed from V and 6 bases from J, the gap between germline ends came to 7 bases. CDR3 DNA: TGTGCCAGCAGCGTAGGGACAGTTAATTCACCCCTCCACTTT. Translating gives CASSVGTVNSPLHF. The entire variable domain, with the rest obtained from reference TRBV9 and TRBJ1-6, is as follows: DSGVTQTPKHLITATGQRVTLRCSPRSGDLSVYWYQQSLDQGLQFLIQYYNGEERAKGNILERFSAQQFPDLHSELNLSSLELGDSALYFCASSVGTVNSPLHFGNGTRLTVT.

This clone was counted between two and nine times. J is TRBJ1-1 and V is TRBV11-2; tentatively, D is TRBD1 (6 bases). The V gene lost 1 base and the J gene lost 7 bases, with 13 bases spanning the gap. The CDR3 spans 14 residues. CDR1 and CDR2 from the germline V gene are SGHAT and FQNNGV. DNA of the CDR3: TGTGCCAGCAGCTTAGCGGGGGGGGCCGATGAAGCTTTCTTT. Protein product: CASSLAGGADEAFF.

The V and J genes are TRBV7-9 and TRBJ1-6, with 9 bases matching TRBD1. The CDR3 loop spans 15 amino acids. CDR1 and CDR2 (germline): SEHNR, FQNEAQ (reference sequence). The ends lost 6 bases at V and 7 bases at J; junction bases unmatched: 7. The CDR3 sequence is CASSHTGQGNSPLHF. DNA for the CDR3: TGTGCCAGCAGTCACACCGGACAGGGGAATTCACCCCTCCACTTT.

J is TRBJ2-7 and V is TRBV5-5, with D possibly being TRBD2 (6 bases). The CDR3 extends over 14 amino acids. V dropped 4 bases and J dropped 2 bases, with 13 bases sitting between them. The germline gives CDR1 SGHKS, CDR2 YYEKEE (reference sequence). The CDR3 sequence is CASSHPGVTYEQYF. Here the CDR3 DNA reads TGTGCCAGCAGCCACCCGGGAGTTACCTACGAGCAGTACTTC.

The chain is built from TRBV19 and TRBJ1-2; D is undetermined. V lost 3 bases and J lost 7, with 15 bases in between. Germline values: CDR1 LNHDA, CDR2 SQIVND (reference sequence). The CDR3 length is 14 residues. The CDR3 nucleotides read TGTGCCAGTAGTATCGTCCAGACATATCCTGGCTACACCTTC. Translated: CASSIVQTYPGYTF.

The V and J genes are TRBV19 and TRBJ2-7; TRBD1 matches at 9 bases. Per the germline V gene, CDR1 is LNHDA and CDR2 is SQIVND (reference sequence). The trim removed 5 bases at V and 3 bases at J, leaving 5 bases unmatched. The CDR3 is 14 amino acids. The CDR3 protein is CASSPSTGGYEQYF. CDR3 DNA sequence: TGTGCCAGTAGTCCATCGACAGGGGGCTACGAGCAGTACTTC.

The genes are TRBV10-3 and TRBJ1-2, with 10 bases aligning to TRBD1. Germline V gene lookup returns CDR1 ENHRY and CDR2 SYGVKD. The CDR3 is made up of 16 amino acids. The junction had 7 bases not matched to a gene; V was cut back by 3 bases and J by 3 bases. In DNA form, the CDR3 reads TGTGCCATCAGTGACCCCGGGACAGGGGTGGACTATGGCTACACCTTC. Residues: CAISDPGTGVDYGYTF.

V usage is TRBV6-1 and J usage is TRBJ2-7, with D unclear. This CDR3 spans 13 amino acids. Trimming cost V 1 base and J 7 bases, with 11 bases left between them. Germline V CDR1 and CDR2: MNHNS, SASEGT. CDR3 amino acids: CASSEVGPQEQYF. In DNA form, the CDR3 reads TGTGCCAGCAGTGAAGTTGGTCCTCAGGAGCAGTACTTC.

This clone showed up just a few times. The V call is TRBV14, the J call TRBJ1-2; D ambiguous. The V end lost 2 bases, the J end lost 2 bases, and 3 bases lay between the germline ends. The CDR3 spans 12 residues. Looked up from germline, CDR1 is SGHDN and CDR2 is FVKESK. CDR3 DNA: TGTGCCAGCAGCCAACAAAACTATGGCTACACCTTC. Amino acid sequence: CASSQQNYGYTF. Together with reference TRBV14 and TRBJ1-2, the CDR3 gives the full variable domain: EAGVTQFPSHSVIEKGQTVTLRCDPISGHDNLYWYRRVMGKEIKFLLHFVKESKQDESGMPNNRFLAERTGGTYSTLKVQPAELEDSGVYFCASSQQNYGYTFGSGTRLTVV.

The genes are TRBV12-5 and TRBJ1-6; 8 nucleotides line up with TRBD1. This CDR3 is built from 19 residues. Trimming at V came to 0 bases and at J to 2 bases, leaving 9 bases not matched to a gene. Germline V gives CDR1 LGHNT, CDR2 FRNRAP. The CDR3 DNA reads as TGTGCTAGTGGTTTGGTACATGGGACAGGCCTTCCCTATAATTCACCCCTCCACTTT. It translates to CASGLVHGTGLPYNSPLHF.

This chain connects TRBV6-6 to TRBJ2-7; 8 bases align to TRBD1. Germline V CDR1 and CDR2: MNHNY, SVGAGI (reference sequence). The CDR3 is 16 residues long. Unmatched junction bases numbered 15, after V lost 6 bases and J lost 5 bases. In nucleotides, the CDR3 is TGTGCCAGCAGCTCTATTGGCGGACAGGGTTTACACGAGCAGTACTTC. It yields the protein CASSSIGGQGLHEQYF.

This chain uses TRBV25-1 with TRBJ2-1; 9 bases are a match to TRBD2. The germline V gene has CDR1 MGHDK and CDR2 SYGVNS. Trimming removed 0 bases from V and 5 bases from J; junction bases left unmatched: 2. CDR3 length: 15 residues. CDR3 coding DNA: TGTGCCAGCAGTGAATATAGCGGGGGCCACAATGAGCAGTTCTTC. Its translation: CASSEYSGGHNEQFF.

This clone was observed once. The chain couples TRBV20-1 to TRBJ2-1, with D possibly being TRBD2 (5 bases). V shed 6 bases and J shed 10 bases, with 10 bases lying between them. This CDR3 spans 10 amino acids. Germline V CDR1 and CDR2: DFQATT, SNEGSKA (reference sequence). The CDR3 is CSAREREQFF. The CDR3 region has the DNA TGCAGTGCACGGGAAAGGGAGCAGTTCTTC.

The chain joins TRBV27 to TRBJ1-3, with 8 nucleotides matching TRBD1. Germline V lookup: CDR1 MNHEY, CDR2 SMNVEV (reference sequence). The CDR3 sequence is 15 residues long. Trimming took 4 bases from V and 1 from J; bases not matched to a gene: 3. For the CDR3, the DNA is TGTGCCAGCAGTTCGGGACAGGCGTCTGGAAACACCATATATTTT. As protein: CASSSGQASGNTIYF.

This chain uses TRBV5-6 with TRBJ2-7; TRBD1 matches at 10 bases. CDR3 length equals 15 residues. Per the germline V gene, CDR1 is SGHDT and CDR2 is YYEEEE. Unmatched junction bases numbered 6, after V lost 4 bases and J lost 2 bases. The CDR3: CASSLGGTGAYEQYF. CDR3 in DNA: TGTGCCAGCAGCCTGGGAGGGACAGGGGCCTACGAGCAGTACTTC.

This clone has just one count. The chain is built from TRBV27 and TRBJ2-7; D is perhaps TRBD2 (5 bases). The V end lost 8 bases, the J end lost 2 bases, and 19 bases lay between the germline ends. The CDR3 has 15 amino acids. Germline loops: CDR1 MNHEY, CDR2 SMNVEV (reference sequence). The CDR3 loop is CASQPRPGKPYEQYF. As DNA, the CDR3 is TGTGCCAGCCAACCCCGGCCGGGAAAACCCTACGAGCAGTACTTC.

The chain uses TRBV7-6 and TRBJ2-5, with 7 bases identical to TRBD1. This CDR3 is 15 amino acids long. Germline CDR1 SGHVS, CDR2 FNYEAQ. V lost 4 bases to trimming and J lost 1 base; unmatched junction nucleotides: 6. The CDR3: CASSSAGTVQETQYF. CDR3 nucleotides: TGTGCCAGCAGCTCCGCCGGGACAGTCCAAGAGACCCAGTACTTC.

This rearrangement joins TRBV2 to TRBJ2-3, with 8 positions matching TRBD1. This CDR3 contains 14 residues. Per the germline V gene, CDR1 is SNHLY and CDR2 is FYNNEI. Trimming at V came to 3 bases and at J to 1 base, leaving 0 bases not matched to a gene. The CDR3 bases are TGTGCCAGCAGTGACAGGGGGCGCACAGATACGCAGTATTTT. It yields the protein CASSDRGRTDTQYF.

This clone has only a few counts. V is TRBV18 and J is TRBJ1-1; unclear D gene. CDR1 is KGHSH, CDR2 LQKENI, per germline. Deletions cut 4 bases from V and 4 bases from J, with 13 bases between. The CDR3 runs to 14 residues. CDR3 sequence (DNA): TGTGCCAGCTCACTCCTCAAACTAACCACTGAAGCTTTCTTT. As protein: CASSLLKLTTEAFF.